The rows below give T cell receptor beta chains drawn from one sample of a study of cytomegalovirus exposure and HLA in healthy donors. The method was immunoSEQ multiplex PCR; TCRdb's version includes in-frame clones alone and lacks a portion of them. The sample includes about 170,000 clones, just under 80% of them seen just once. The sequenced sample consisted of PBMCs. These receptor sequences come from a woman aged 50 to 65 in good health and CMV-seropositive. Each CDR3 is given with its conserved first and last residue. D genes are given only for firm matches.

v_gene	j_gene	d_gene	CDR3aa	CDR3nt
TRBV7-6	TRBJ2-5	-	CASSRTGGGETQYF	TGTGCCAGCAGCCGAACCGGGGGAGGAGAGACCCAGTACTTC
TRBV27	TRBJ1-5	-	CASSPQGRGNQPQHF	TGTGCCAGCAGTCCCCAAGGGAGAGGCAATCAGCCCCAGCATTTT
TRBV5-1	TRBJ2-2	TRBD2	CASSLSRTSGGPLGTGELFF	TGCGCCAGCAGCTTGTCCCGGACTAGCGGGGGCCCCCTGGGGACCGGGGAGCTGTTTTTT
TRBV5-1	TRBJ2-6	-	CASSSQISGANVLTF	TGCGCCAGCAGTAGTCAAATCTCTGGGGCCAACGTCCTGACTTTC
TRBV5-4	TRBJ2-7	TRBD1	CASSLPGQGTYEQYF	TGTGCCAGCAGCCTACCGGGACAGGGTACGTACGAGCAGTACTTC
TRBV21-1	TRBJ2-7	-	CASSKRPYEQYF	TGTGCCAGCAGCAAGAGGCCTTACGAGCAGTACTTC
TRBV10-2	TRBJ1-3	TRBD1	CASGRGTVDSGNTIYF	TGCGCCAGCGGAAGAGGGACAGTGGACTCTGGAAACACCATATATTTT
TRBV18	TRBJ1-2	TRBD1	CASSTGQNYGYTF	TGTGCCAGCTCAACGGGACAGAACTATGGCTACACCTTC
TRBV19	TRBJ2-5	TRBD2	CASSIIAGEETQYF	TGTGCCAGTAGTATAATAGCGGGGGAGGAGACCCAGTACTTC
TRBV11-2	TRBJ2-5	-	CASSLGAGAETQYF	TGTGCCAGCAGCTTAGGGGCAGGGGCCGAGACCCAGTACTTC
TRBV7-2	TRBJ2-3	-	CASSPWGSPDTQYF	TGTGCCAGCAGCCCATGGGGCTCCCCAGATACGCAGTATTTT
TRBV2	TRBJ1-5	TRBD1	CASSAGQGAIGNQPQHF	TGTGCCAGCAGTGCCGGACAGGGGGCAATTGGCAATCAGCCCCAGCATTTT
TRBV27	TRBJ1-5	-	CASSLRGNSNQPQHF	TGTGCCAGCAGTTTACGGGGTAATAGCAATCAGCCCCAGCATTTT
TRBV5-5	TRBJ1-1	TRBD1	CASSWAGTGWNTEAFF	TGTGCCAGCAGCTGGGCAGGGACAGGGTGGAACACTGAAGCTTTCTTT
TRBV13	TRBJ2-7	TRBD1	CASSAEDRGYYEQYF	TGTGCCAGCAGCGCCGAGGACAGGGGATATTACGAGCAGTACTTC
TRBV7-9	TRBJ1-2	TRBD1	CASTSGQGAGGYTF	TGTGCCAGCACCTCGGGACAGGGGGCAGGCGGCTACACCTTC